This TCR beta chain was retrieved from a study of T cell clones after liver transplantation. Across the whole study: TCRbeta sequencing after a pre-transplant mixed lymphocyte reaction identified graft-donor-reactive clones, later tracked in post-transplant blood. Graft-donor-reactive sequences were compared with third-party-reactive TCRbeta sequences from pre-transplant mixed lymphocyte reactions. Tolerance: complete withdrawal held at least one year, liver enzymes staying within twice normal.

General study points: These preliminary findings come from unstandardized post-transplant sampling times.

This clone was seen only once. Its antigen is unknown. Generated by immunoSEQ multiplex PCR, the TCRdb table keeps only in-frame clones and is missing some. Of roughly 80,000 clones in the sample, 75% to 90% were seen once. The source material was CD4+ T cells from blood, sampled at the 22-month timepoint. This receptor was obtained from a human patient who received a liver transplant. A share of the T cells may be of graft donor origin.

The CDR3 reads CASSLSSTGLGGYTF. DNA of the CDR3: TGTGCCAGCAGCCTCTCGTCGACAGGGCTGGGCGGCTACACCTTC. The chain carries TRBV9 and TRBJ1-2; 7 positions match TRBD1. V lost 4 bases and J lost 8; bases outside the gene matches: 14. From germline, CDR1 is SGDLS and CDR2 YYNGEE. The CDR3 length is 15 residues.